This T cell receptor (beta chain) was identified in a study of CD8+CD57+ T cells in acquired aplastic anemia. Sequencing involved patients with CD8+CD57+ cell expansion previously shown by flow cytometry. Germline CDR1 SGHTA, CDR2 FQGTGA. The CDR3 length is 14 residues. Study conclusions and caveats: Patient and control CD8+ Simpson's diversity was not significantly different.

According to the study, genomic DNA was the template for TCR beta VDJ and CDR3 profiling. MiXCR, run by TCRdb on the reads, gives a single entry per CDR3 protein. The data hold fewer than 300,000 distinct CDR3 sequences, with approximately 82% observed a single time. In this sample, this clonotype turned up once. The target antigen is unknown. Compared with germline, one end of the junction differs, possibly owing to a read error. The sequence was collected from a human donor with aplastic anemia. Sequencing was performed on sorted CD4+, CD8+, or CD8+CD57+ T cells (not recorded which) from PBMCs. The chain has TRBV7-3 and TRBJ2-5; D perhaps matches TRBD1 (5 bases). CDR3 nucleotides: TGTGCCACCAGCAGAGACAGCGAGCATGAACCCCAGCACTTC. It yields the protein CATSRDSEHEPQHF.